The clone carrying this T cell receptor beta chain occurred once. Germline lookup yields CDR1 SQVTM and CDR2 ANQGSEA. The CDR3 length is 14 residues. Trimming took 5 bases from V and 7 from J; bases not matched to a gene: 9. The data belong to a study of blood T cell repertoires in COVID-19. Profiling relied on immunoSEQ multiplex PCR, and the TCRdb table lists in-frame clones only, not all of them. The sample gives about 150,000 clones, 80% to 90% of which show up once; approximately 3.5% is in the top ten. This chain links TRBV29-1 with TRBJ2-1; 9 nucleotides match TRBD2. This sequence originates from a man in his 70s with acute or convalescent COVID-19. The sample consisted of peripheral blood. The CDR3 protein is CSVSDSGSGNEQFF. DNA for the CDR3: TGCAGCGTTAGTGATAGCGGGAGTGGGAATGAGCAGTTCTTC.